These 3 T cell receptor beta chains were sequenced from one sample in a study of blood T cells in healthy people across ages. A second 7 to 11 cycle PCR used barcoded and J-beta primers. TCRdb re-called the 5' RACE reads through MiXCR, storing one row per CDR3 protein. This table holds 1.8 million or so distinct CDR3 sequences, about 39% found once. The sequenced material came from blood. These receptors all come from a human donor in good health.

The chain employs TRBV24-1 and TRBJ2-7; a weak D match, TRBD2 (5 bases). Per the germline V gene, CDR1 is KGHDR and CDR2 is SFDVKD. The CDR3 consists of 11 residues. Trimming took 9 bases from V and 6 from J, leaving 11 bases between them. CDR3 protein: CATERGSEQYF. As DNA, the CDR3 is TGTGCCACCGAACGGGGAAGCGAGCAGTACTTC.

This clonotype was recorded a few times. V is TRBV12-3 or TRBV12-4 and J is TRBJ2-5, with 8 positions matching TRBD1. The CDR3 sequence is 15 residues long. Unmatched junction bases numbered 12, after V lost 5 bases and J lost 7 bases. CDR3 region: CASSPSPTGVGTQYF. CDR3 DNA: TGTGCCAGCAGTCCCTCACCGACAGGGGTTGGGACCCAGTACTTC.

The chain combines TRBV5-1 with TRBJ2-1, with 8 bases lining up with TRBD1. The ends lost 3 bases at V and 6 bases at J; junction bases unmatched: 8. The germline V gene encodes CDR1 SGHRS and CDR2 YFSETQ. The CDR3 is 15 amino acids. The CDR3 DNA sequence: TGCGCCAGCAGCTACCTCCCAGGACAGGGCAATGAGCAGTTCTTC. Protein product: CASSYLPGQGNEQFF.